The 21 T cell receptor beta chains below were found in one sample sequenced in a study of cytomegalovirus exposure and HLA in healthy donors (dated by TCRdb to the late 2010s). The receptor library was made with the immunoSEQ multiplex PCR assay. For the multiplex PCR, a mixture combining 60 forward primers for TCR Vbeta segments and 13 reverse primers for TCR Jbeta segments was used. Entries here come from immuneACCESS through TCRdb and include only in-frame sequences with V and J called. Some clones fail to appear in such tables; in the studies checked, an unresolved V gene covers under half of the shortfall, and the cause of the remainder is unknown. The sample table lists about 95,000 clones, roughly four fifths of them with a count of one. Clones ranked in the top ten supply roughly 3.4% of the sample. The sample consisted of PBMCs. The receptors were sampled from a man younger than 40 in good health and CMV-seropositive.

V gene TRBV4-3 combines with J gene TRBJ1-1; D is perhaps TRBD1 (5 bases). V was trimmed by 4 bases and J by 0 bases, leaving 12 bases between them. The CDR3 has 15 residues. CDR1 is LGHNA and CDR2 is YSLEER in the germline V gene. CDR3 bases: TGCGCCAGCAGCCGCACGGACACGTTGAACACTGAAGCTTTCTTT. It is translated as CASSRTDTLNTEAFF.

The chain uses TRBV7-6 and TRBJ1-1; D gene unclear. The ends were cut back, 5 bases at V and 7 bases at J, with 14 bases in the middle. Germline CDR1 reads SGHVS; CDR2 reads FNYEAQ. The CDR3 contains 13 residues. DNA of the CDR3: TGTGCCAGCAGCAACCGGCCGGAGGTTGAAGCTTTCTTT. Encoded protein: CASSNRPEVEAFF.

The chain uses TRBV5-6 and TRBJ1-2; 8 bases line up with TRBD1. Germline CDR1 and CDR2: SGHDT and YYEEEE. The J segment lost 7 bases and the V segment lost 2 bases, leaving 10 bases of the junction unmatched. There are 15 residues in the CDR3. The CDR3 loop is CASSFAGGANSGYTF. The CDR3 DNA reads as TGTGCCAGCAGCTTCGCAGGGGGCGCGAATAGTGGCTACACCTTC.

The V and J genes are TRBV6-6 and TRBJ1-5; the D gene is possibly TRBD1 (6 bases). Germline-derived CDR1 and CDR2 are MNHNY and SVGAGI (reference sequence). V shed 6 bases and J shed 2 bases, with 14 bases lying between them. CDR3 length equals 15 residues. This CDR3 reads CASRSGEFGNQPQHF. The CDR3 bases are TGTGCCAGCAGGTCAGGGGAATTCGGCAATCAGCCCCAGCATTTT.

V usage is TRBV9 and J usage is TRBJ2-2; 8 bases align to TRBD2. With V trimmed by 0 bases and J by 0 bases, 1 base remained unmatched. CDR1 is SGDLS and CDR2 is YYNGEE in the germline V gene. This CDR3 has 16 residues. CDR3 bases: TGTGCCAGCAGCGTAGAGGGACTAGCGAACACCGGGGAGCTGTTTTTT. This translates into CASSVEGLANTGELFF. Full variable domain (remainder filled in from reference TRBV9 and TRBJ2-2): DSGVTQTPKHLITATGQRVTLRCSPRSGDLSVYWYQQSLDQGLQFLIQYYNGEERAKGNILERFSAQQFPDLHSELNLSSLELGDSALYFCASSVEGLANTGELFFGEGSRLTVL.

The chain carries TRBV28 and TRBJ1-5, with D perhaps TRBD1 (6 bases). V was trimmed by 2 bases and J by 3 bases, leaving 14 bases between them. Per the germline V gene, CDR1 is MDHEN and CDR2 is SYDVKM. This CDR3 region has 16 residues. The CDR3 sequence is CASSLTGQGNNQPQHF. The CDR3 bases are TGTGCCAGCAGTTTAACAGGGCAGGGGAACAATCAGCCCCAGCATTTT.

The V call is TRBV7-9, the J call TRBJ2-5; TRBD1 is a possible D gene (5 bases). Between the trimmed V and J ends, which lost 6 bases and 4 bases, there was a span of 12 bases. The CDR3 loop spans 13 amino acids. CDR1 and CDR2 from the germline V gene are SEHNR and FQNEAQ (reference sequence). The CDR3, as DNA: TGTGCCAGCAGTCTAGGGGCCTTAGAGACCCAGTACTTC. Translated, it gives CASSLGALETQYF.

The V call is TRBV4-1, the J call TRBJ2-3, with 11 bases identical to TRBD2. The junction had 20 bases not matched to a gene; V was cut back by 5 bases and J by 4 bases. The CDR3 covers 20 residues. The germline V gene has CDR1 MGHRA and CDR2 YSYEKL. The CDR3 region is CASSSTGILAGGASADTQYF. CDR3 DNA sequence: TGCGCCAGCAGCTCGACAGGGATCCTAGCGGGAGGCGCCTCGGCAGATACGCAGTATTTT.

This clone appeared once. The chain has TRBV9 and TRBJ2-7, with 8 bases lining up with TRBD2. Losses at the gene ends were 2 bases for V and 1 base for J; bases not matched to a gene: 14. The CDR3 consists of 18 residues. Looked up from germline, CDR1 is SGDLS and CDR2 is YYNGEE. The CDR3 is CASSVDAGTSLRSYEQYF. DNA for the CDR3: TGTGCCAGCAGCGTCGACGCCGGGACTAGTCTTAGGTCCTACGAGCAGTACTTC.

The CDR3 DNA follows: TGTGCCAGCTCACTAGATAACAGGGGCGCGGGCAATCAGCCCCAGCATTTT. Translation gives CASSLDNRGAGNQPQHF. This rearrangement joins TRBV18 to TRBJ1-5, with 7 nucleotides matching TRBD1. The CDR3 contains 17 residues. Losses at the gene ends were 4 bases for V and 2 bases for J; bases not matched to a gene: 11. Germline V CDR1 and CDR2: KGHSH, LQKENI.

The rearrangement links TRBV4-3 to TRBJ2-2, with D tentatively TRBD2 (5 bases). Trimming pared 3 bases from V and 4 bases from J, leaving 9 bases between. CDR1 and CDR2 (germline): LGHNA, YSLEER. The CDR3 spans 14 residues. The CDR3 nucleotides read TGCGCCAGCAGCCAGTCTAGCCTCACCGGGGAGCTGTTTTTT. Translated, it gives CASSQSSLTGELFF.

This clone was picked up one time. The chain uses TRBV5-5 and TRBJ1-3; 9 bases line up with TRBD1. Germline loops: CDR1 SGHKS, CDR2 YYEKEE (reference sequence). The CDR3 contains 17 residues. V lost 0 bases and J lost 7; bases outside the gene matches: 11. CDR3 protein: CASSLDGGTGFSNTIYF. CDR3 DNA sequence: TGTGCCAGCAGCTTGGACGGGGGGACAGGGTTTTCGAACACCATATATTTT. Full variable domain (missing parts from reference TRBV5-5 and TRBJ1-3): DAGVTQSPTHLIKTRGQQVTLRCSPISGHKSVSWYQQVLGQGPQFIFQYYEKEERGRGNFPDRFSARQFPNYSSELNVNALLLGDSALYLCASSLDGGTGFSNTIYFGEGSWLTVV.

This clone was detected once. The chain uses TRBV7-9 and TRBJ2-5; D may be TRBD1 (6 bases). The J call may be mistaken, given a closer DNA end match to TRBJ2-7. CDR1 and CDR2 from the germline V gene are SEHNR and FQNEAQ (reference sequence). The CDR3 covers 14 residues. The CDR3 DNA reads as TGTGCCAGCAGCTTAGACAGGGCGACCTACGAGCAGTACTTC. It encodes CASSLDRATYEQYF.

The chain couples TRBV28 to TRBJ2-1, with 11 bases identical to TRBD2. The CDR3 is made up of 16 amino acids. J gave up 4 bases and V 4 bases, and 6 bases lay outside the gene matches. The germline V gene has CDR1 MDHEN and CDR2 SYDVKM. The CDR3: CASSSQLAGDYNEQFF. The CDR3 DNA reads TGTGCCAGCAGTTCTCAACTAGCGGGGGATTACAATGAGCAGTTCTTC.

Here the CDR3 reads CASSQVRLAGNSGANVLTF. As DNA, the CDR3 is TGCGCCAGCAGCCAAGTAAGACTAGCGGGGAACTCTGGGGCCAACGTCCTGACTTTC. The rearrangement joins TRBV4-1 to TRBJ2-6; 11 nucleotides align to TRBD2. CDR3 length equals 19 residues. V shed 1 base and J 0 bases; nucleotides not matched to a gene: 5. Germline V CDR1 and CDR2: MGHRA, YSYEKL.

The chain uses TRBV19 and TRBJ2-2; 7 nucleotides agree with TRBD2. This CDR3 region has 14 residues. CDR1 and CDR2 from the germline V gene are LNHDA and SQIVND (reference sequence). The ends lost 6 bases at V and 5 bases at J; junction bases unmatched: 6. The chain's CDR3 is CASRWEGETGELFF. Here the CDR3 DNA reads TGTGCCAGTAGATGGGAGGGAGAAACCGGGGAGCTGTTTTTT.

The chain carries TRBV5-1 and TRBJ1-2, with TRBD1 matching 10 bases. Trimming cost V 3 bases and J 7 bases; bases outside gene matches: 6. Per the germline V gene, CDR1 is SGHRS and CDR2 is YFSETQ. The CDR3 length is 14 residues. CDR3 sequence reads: CASSWGDRGPGYTF. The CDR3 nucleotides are TGCGCCAGCAGCTGGGGAGACAGGGGGCCTGGCTACACCTTC.

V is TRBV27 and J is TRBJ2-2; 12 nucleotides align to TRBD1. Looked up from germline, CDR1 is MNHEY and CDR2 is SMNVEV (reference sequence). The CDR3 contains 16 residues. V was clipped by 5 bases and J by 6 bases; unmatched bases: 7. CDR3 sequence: CASSLGTGGIAGELFF. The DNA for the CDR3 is TGTGCCAGCAGTCTCGGGACAGGGGGCATCGCCGGGGAGCTGTTTTTT.

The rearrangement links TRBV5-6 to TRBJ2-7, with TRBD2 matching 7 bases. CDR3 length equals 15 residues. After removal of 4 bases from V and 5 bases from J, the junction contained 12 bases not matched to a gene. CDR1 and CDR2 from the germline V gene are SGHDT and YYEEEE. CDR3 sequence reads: CASSRESSGRDEQYF. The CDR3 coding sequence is TGTGCCAGCAGCCGAGAGTCTAGCGGACGGGACGAGCAGTACTTC.

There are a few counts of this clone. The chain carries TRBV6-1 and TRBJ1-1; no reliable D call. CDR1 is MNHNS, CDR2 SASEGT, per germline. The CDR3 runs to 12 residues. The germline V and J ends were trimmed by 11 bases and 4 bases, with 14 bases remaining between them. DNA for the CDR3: TGTGCCGCTGACACCCGGGGCACTGAAGCTTTCTTT. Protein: CAADTRGTEAFF.

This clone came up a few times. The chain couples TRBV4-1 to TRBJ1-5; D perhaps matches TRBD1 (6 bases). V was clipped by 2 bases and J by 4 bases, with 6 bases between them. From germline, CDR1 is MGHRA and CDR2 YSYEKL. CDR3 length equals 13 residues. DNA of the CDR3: TGCGCCAGCAGCCAAACAGGGAATCAGCCCCAGCATTTT. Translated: CASSQTGNQPQHF.